The 30 T cell receptor beta chains in this list originate from one sample, sequenced in a study of blood T cells in healthy people across ages. The use of a sample-barcoded 5' primer and a J-beta primer mix characterized a second PCR of 7 to 11 cycles. TCRdb independently ran MiXCR on the 5' RACE reads; one entry per CDR3 protein. This table holds about 1,400,000 distinct CDR3 sequences, approximately 59% found once. The sample consisted of blood. The receptors come from a young man in good health.

This clonotype was counted between two and nine times. V gene TRBV7-9 combines with J gene TRBJ2-1, with unresolved D. The CDR3 is 13 residues long. The V end lost 0 bases, the J end lost 5 bases, and 5 bases lay between the germline ends. Germline values: CDR1 SEHNR, CDR2 FQNEAQ (reference sequence). CDR3 loop: CASSLAEDNEQFF. The DNA for the CDR3 is TGTGCCAGCAGCTTAGCAGAGGACAATGAGCAGTTCTTC.

The genes are TRBV2 and TRBJ1-2; D perhaps matches TRBD1 (6 bases). V was clipped by 6 bases and J by 7 bases, with 15 bases between them. The CDR3 runs to 13 residues. CDR1 and CDR2 from the germline V gene are SNHLY and FYNNEI. The DNA of the CDR3 is TGTGCCAGCAGAGAAATCCGGGACACTGGCTACACCTTC. It encodes CASREIRDTGYTF.

The chain carries TRBV12-3 or TRBV12-4 and TRBJ2-2, with no clear D. The CDR3 spans 14 residues. The V and J ends lost 5 bases and 6 bases respectively, with 13 bases between them. The CDR3 spells CASSLLLGAGELFF. The CDR3, as DNA: TGTGCCAGCAGTCTACTTCTTGGGGCCGGGGAGCTGTTTTTT.

V gene TRBV28 combines with J gene TRBJ2-1, with 7 bases identical to TRBD1. Germline V CDR1 and CDR2: MDHEN, SYDVKM. The junction had 2 bases not matched to a gene; V was cut back by 3 bases and J by 3 bases. The CDR3 runs 14 residues. CDR3 loop: CASSFTGDYNEQFF. The CDR3 DNA reads TGTGCCAGCAGTTTTACAGGGGACTACAATGAGCAGTTCTTC.

Many counts were recorded for this clonotype. This rearrangement joins TRBV20-1 to TRBJ2-5; tentatively, D is TRBD2 (5 bases). Trimming took 4 bases from V and 11 from J, leaving 20 bases between them. The CDR3 runs 13 residues. Germline-derived CDR1 and CDR2 are DFQATT and SNEGSKA (reference sequence). CDR3 bases: TGCAGTGCTAATCCGGGGTCGGACCGCTCGCAGTACTTC. This gives the protein CSANPGSDRSQYF.

This clonotype has a single count. The rearrangement links TRBV29-1 to TRBJ2-1; either TRBD1 or TRBD2 may fit D (5 bases each). Trimming cost V 4 bases and J 0 bases, with 10 bases left between them. Germline assignment: CDR1 SQVTM and CDR2 ANQGSEA. The CDR3 loop spans 14 amino acids. CDR3 amino acids: CSVVRGSSYNEQFF. CDR3 bases: TGCAGCGTTGTTCGGGGCAGCTCCTACAATGAGCAGTTCTTC.

This clonotype was observed once. The CDR3 reads CATSRGPWGGVNEQFF. DNA of the CDR3: TGTGCCACCAGCAGAGGCCCTTGGGGGGGGGTCAATGAGCAGTTCTTC. The chain links TRBV15 to TRBJ2-1, with TRBD2 identical over 7 bases. This CDR3 is built from 16 residues. V lost 1 base to trimming and J lost 6 bases; unmatched junction nucleotides: 9. Looked up from germline, CDR1 is LNHNV and CDR2 is YYDKDF (reference sequence).

Concerning this clonotype: A much larger clonotype is one base distant, so this may be a read error. DNA of the CDR3: TGTGCCAGCAGCGTAGAAGGGGAGACCCAGTTCTTC. This translates into CASSVEGETQFF. The V and J genes are TRBV9 and TRBJ2-1; D tentatively fits TRBD1 or TRBD2 (5 bases each). Trimming left V 0 bases short and J 13 bases short, with 11 bases between. This CDR3 comprises 12 residues. The germline CDR1 and CDR2 sequences are SGDLS and YYNGEE.

The chain uses TRBV12-3 or TRBV12-4 and TRBJ1-1; D is unresolved. The CDR3 length is 13 residues. With 5 bases removed from V and 10 bases from J, the gap between germline ends came to 17 bases. Written as DNA, the CDR3 is TGTGCCAGCAGTGACCCACGGGGAGTAGGAGCTTTCTTT. Translating it yields CASSDPRGVGAFF.

This clonotype appeared a few times. This chain connects TRBV5-6 to TRBJ2-7; TRBD2 agrees at 11 bases. Germline assignment: CDR1 SGHDT and CDR2 YYEEEE. J gave up 4 bases and V 0 bases, and 6 bases lay outside the gene matches. The CDR3 spans 16 residues. The CDR3 is CASSLEASGRNYEQYF. The CDR3 bases are TGTGCCAGCAGCTTGGAAGCTAGCGGGAGGAATTACGAGCAGTACTTC.

The chain has TRBV7-6 and TRBJ2-5; D not resolved. From germline, CDR1 is SGHVS and CDR2 FNYEAQ. The V end was cut by 2 bases, the J end by 0 bases, with 7 bases between. The CDR3 has 14 residues. CDR3 loop: CASSLRQYQETQYF. DNA for the CDR3: TGTGCCAGCAGCTTACGTCAGTACCAAGAGACCCAGTACTTC.

This clonotype was found a few times. The genes are TRBV10-3 and TRBJ2-3; TRBD2 agrees at 14 bases. The germline V gene has CDR1 ENHRY and CDR2 SYGVKD. The CDR3 runs 14 residues. Trimming removed 10 bases from V and 6 bases from J; junction bases left unmatched: 6. The CDR3 region is CATRLAGGRDTQYF. The CDR3 nucleotides are TGTGCCACCCGACTAGCGGGAGGGCGGGATACGCAGTATTTT.

The table lists this clonotype with a few counts. V and J are TRBV27 and TRBJ1-5; no clear D gene. Germline CDR1 reads MNHEY; CDR2 reads SMNVEV (reference sequence). With 4 bases removed from V and 3 bases from J, the gap between germline ends came to 13 bases. This CDR3 is 15 amino acids long. The CDR3 nucleotides are TGTGCCAGCAGTTCCTCCGCCGGGAACAATCAGCCCCAGCATTTT. Its protein is CASSSSAGNNQPQHF.

V gene TRBV4-1 combines with J gene TRBJ2-2; D is perhaps TRBD1 (5 bases). CDR3 length: 15 amino acids. The germline V and J ends were trimmed by 4 bases and 7 bases, with 16 bases remaining between them. CDR1 and CDR2 (germline): MGHRA, YSYEKL. CDR3 coding DNA: TGCGCCAGCAGCCGCGGATTAGGGGCCGGCGGGGAGCTGTTTTTT. This translates into CASSRGLGAGGELFF.

A few counts support this clonotype. Here the CDR3 DNA reads TGTGCCAGCAGCTTTGGTTCTGCGGGAGTGGGGACCGGGGAGCTGTTTTTT. Encoded protein: CASSFGSAGVGTGELFF. This chain uses TRBV7-9 with TRBJ2-2; TRBD2 aligns across 7 bases. The CDR3 covers 17 residues. Germline trimming cut 3 bases from V and 5 bases from J; bases unmatched to any gene: 12. Germline V CDR1 and CDR2: SEHNR, FQNEAQ (reference sequence). Supplemented by reference TRBV7-9 and TRBJ2-2, the full variable domain reads DTGVSQNPRHKITKRGQNVTFRCDPISEHNRLYWYRQTLGQGPEFLTYFQNEAQLEKSRLLSDRFSAERPKGSFSTLEIQRTEQGDSAMYLCASSFGSAGVGTGELFFGEGSRLTVL.

This clonotype was counted a few times. The chain recombines TRBV6-2 or TRBV6-3 with TRBJ2-5; 8 bases agree with TRBD1. The CDR3 extends over 13 amino acids. The J segment lost 10 bases and the V segment lost 10 bases, leaving 14 bases of the junction unmatched. Germline CDR1 reads MNHEY; CDR2 reads SVGEGT. The CDR3 loop is CATEKDRVAIQYF. The CDR3 DNA follows: TGTGCCACCGAGAAGGACAGGGTAGCTATCCAGTACTTC.

V gene TRBV7-2 combines with J gene TRBJ2-7; TRBD1 aligns across 7 bases. Germline values: CDR1 SGHTA, CDR2 FQGNSA. The CDR3 covers 16 residues. J was trimmed by 2 bases and V by 4 bases; bases with no gene match: 11. The CDR3 loop is CASSSPPGQITYEQYF. CDR3 nucleotide sequence: TGTGCCAGCAGCTCACCACCGGGACAGATAACCTACGAGCAGTACTTC.

There are many counts of this clonotype. The rearrangement links TRBV29-1 to TRBJ2-7; 7 bases are shared with TRBD1. V trimming: 4 bases; J trimming: 0 bases; junction bases outside the gene matches: 0. This CDR3 comprises 12 residues. Germline V gene sequence: CDR1 SQVTM, CDR2 ANQGSEA. Here the CDR3 DNA reads TGCAGCGTTGGGGACAGCTCCTACGAGCAGTACTTC. This sequence encodes CSVGDSSYEQYF.

DNA of the CDR3: TGTGCCATCAGTGAGTCAGCTAGCGGGAGTATCGGTGAGCAGTTCTTC. This encodes CAISESASGSIGEQFF. V usage is TRBV10-3 and J usage is TRBJ2-1; TRBD2 agrees at 10 bases. Per germline, CDR1 ENHRY and CDR2 SYGVKD. The CDR3 contains 16 residues. V gave up 0 bases and J gave up 9 bases; unmatched junction bases: 8.

DNA for the CDR3: TGTGCCAGCAGCCCTAATCACAGGGGGTTTGAGACCCAGTACTTC. It is translated as CASSPNHRGFETQYF. J is TRBJ2-5 and V is TRBV4-2, with TRBD1 matching 8 bases. V trimming: 4 bases; J trimming: 5 bases; junction bases outside the gene matches: 9. The CDR3 sequence is 15 residues long. Germline V lookup: CDR1 LGHNA, CDR2 YNFKEQ.

Only a few counts were recorded for this clonotype. J is TRBJ2-1 and V is TRBV12-3 or TRBV12-4; D possibly matches TRBD1 or TRBD2 (6 bases each). The V gene lost 0 bases and the J gene lost 4 bases, with 16 bases spanning the gap. CDR3 size: 17 residues. CDR3 loop: CASSLAGRGPAYNEQFF. Written as DNA, the CDR3 is TGTGCCAGCAGTTTAGCGGGTCGGGGGCCCGCGTACAATGAGCAGTTCTTC.

This clonotype was picked up one time. This chain joins TRBV4-1 and TRBJ2-1; either TRBD1 or TRBD2 may supply D (6 bases each). The CDR3 sequence is 15 residues long. Germline V gene sequence: CDR1 MGHRA, CDR2 YSYEKL. Trimming pared 1 base from V and 8 bases from J, leaving 15 bases between. CDR3 nucleotide sequence: TGCGCCAGCAGCCAAGCGGGGGCCCCTCAGGATGAGCAGTTCTTC. Translation: CASSQAGAPQDEQFF.

V and J are TRBV10-3 and TRBJ2-2; 11 nucleotides agree with TRBD2. Looked up from germline, CDR1 is ENHRY and CDR2 is SYGVKD. The V and J ends lost 8 bases and 2 bases, in that order; junction bases with no gene match: 13. The CDR3 totals 18 residues. The CDR3 coding sequence is TGTGCCATCCGGAGACTAACTAGCGGGGGAAGTAACACCGGGGAGCTGTTTTTT. It yields the protein CAIRRLTSGGSNTGELFF.

The rearrangement joins TRBV20-1 to TRBJ1-1; D ambiguous. V was trimmed by 0 bases and J by 4 bases, leaving 21 bases between them. This CDR3 contains 17 residues. Germline V lookup: CDR1 DFQATT, CDR2 SNEGSKA (reference sequence). This chain's CDR3 is CSAREMGQLRWGTEAFF. DNA of the CDR3: TGCAGTGCTAGAGAGATGGGCCAATTACGGTGGGGCACTGAAGCTTTCTTT.

This chain links TRBV3-1 with TRBJ1-1; 8 bases agree with TRBD1. Germline trimming cut 6 bases from V and 4 bases from J; bases unmatched to any gene: 13. Germline-derived CDR1 and CDR2 are LGHDT and YNNKEL (reference sequence). This CDR3 is built from 16 residues. CDR3: CASSRKTITGGTEAFF. CDR3 nucleotide sequence: TGTGCCAGCAGTCGGAAAACAATTACAGGGGGCACTGAAGCTTTCTTT.

Only a few counts were recorded for this clonotype. V is TRBV20-1 and J is TRBJ2-1, with 10 bases identical to TRBD2. V shed 2 bases and J 3 bases; nucleotides not matched to a gene: 4. This CDR3 spans 15 amino acids. In germline, CDR1 is DFQATT, CDR2 SNEGSKA (reference sequence). The CDR3 region has the DNA TGCAGTGCTAGAAGCCTAGCGGGGGTCTACAATGAGCAGTTCTTC. Its protein is CSARSLAGVYNEQFF.

This clonotype was observed a few times. The chain carries TRBV7-2 and TRBJ2-1; 12 bases are a match to TRBD2. Per the germline V gene, CDR1 is SGHTA and CDR2 is FQGNSA. The CDR3 is 15 amino acids. After removal of 7 bases from V and 7 bases from J, the junction contained 8 bases not matched to a gene. CDR3 in amino acids: CASNSRLAGGNEQFF. In DNA form, the CDR3 reads TGTGCCAGCAATTCCCGGCTAGCGGGAGGGAATGAGCAGTTCTTC.

The CDR3 nucleotides are TGTGCCAGCAGCTCCCTCGGACAGGGTGATTCGGACATTCAGTACTTC. Protein product: CASSSLGQGDSDIQYF. This rearrangement joins TRBV7-9 to TRBJ2-4; 8 bases line up with TRBD1. Per the germline V gene, CDR1 is SEHNR and CDR2 is FQNEAQ (reference sequence). J gave up 8 bases and V 4 bases, and 13 bases lay outside the gene matches. The CDR3 extends over 16 amino acids.

This sequence joins TRBV29-1 and TRBJ2-5; D not resolved. Trimming cost V 5 bases and J 11 bases, with 18 bases left between them. CDR1 is SQVTM, CDR2 ANQGSEA, per germline. CDR3 length: 12 amino acids. The CDR3 is CSVRTRREEQYF. The CDR3 DNA sequence: TGCAGCGTTAGGACCCGAAGGGAAGAGCAGTACTTC.

V gene TRBV20-1 combines with J gene TRBJ2-1; 12 bases line up with TRBD2. Germline V gives CDR1 DFQATT, CDR2 SNEGSKA (reference sequence). This CDR3 comprises 21 residues. V dropped 3 bases and J dropped 2; count of bases not matched to a gene: 20. The CDR3 spells CSASSSKWTSGTDPTYNEQFF. The CDR3 nucleotides are TGCAGTGCTAGCTCGAGCAAATGGACTAGCGGGACGGACCCAACCTACAATGAGCAGTTCTTC.